A selection of T cell receptor beta chains follows, all from one sample in a study of blood T cell repertoires in COVID-19. Some clones are missing from TCRdb's copy, which holds only in-frame ones; the method was immunoSEQ multiplex PCR. The sample includes 350,000 or so clones, about 88% of them seen just once. The sequenced sample was PBMCs or T cells enriched from blood (not recorded which). The source of these receptors is a young woman who had been exposed to COVID-19. The conserved cysteine and the conserved F or W are not part of the CDR3 here. The order of the fields is V gene, J gene, CDR3 protein.

>TRBV24-1|TRBJ2-1
ATSDLAGVNYNEQF
>TRBV10-3|TRBJ1-2
ASRQGATYGYT
>TRBV18|TRBJ2-1
ASSPPLQDRPGSNEQF
>TRBV29-1|TRBJ1-2
SVEGRHGYT
>TRBV28|TRBJ2-7
ASSLPGTGGREQY
>TRBV7-9|TRBJ2-5
ASSLATSGGTTQY
>TRBV30|TRBJ2-5
AWSFPSGRWETQY
>TRBV29-1|TRBJ2-7
SVGSSGSSEPYEQY
>TRBV14|TRBJ2-5
ASSQVFRQGQETQY
>TRBV5-5|TRBJ2-2
ASSPWGGRPGELF
>TRBV7-8|TRBJ1-2
ASSLATGLDGYT
>TRBV4-1|TRBJ2-5
ASSQDPGVAAGEETQY
>TRBV29-1|TRBJ1-3
SVELNRGGGNTIY
>TRBV18|TRBJ1-1
ASSPLERGGDTEAF
>TRBV6-5|TRBJ2-2
ASSYLDSYTGELF
>TRBV7-9|TRBJ1-5
ASSPGTGNQPQH
>TRBV19|TRBJ2-7
ASSPTVISYEQY
>TRBV4-2|TRBJ2-6
ASSRIQGTGANVLT
>TRBV5-1|TRBJ2-1
ASSQDRVIDEQF
>TRBV19|TRBJ2-2
ASRRRRGPNTGELF
>TRBV9|TRBJ1-4
ASSVTGVVYEKLF
>TRBV28|TRBJ2-7
ASTLALAYEQY
>TRBV27|TRBJ2-7
ASSKGQGYGEQY
>TRBV19|TRBJ1-3
ASRRGNTIY
>TRBV11-2|TRBJ1-2
ASSPQLEVYGYT
>TRBV30|TRBJ1-1
AVEGSMNTEAF
>TRBV19|TRBJ1-1
ASSRQGGTEAF
>TRBV7-8|TRBJ2-1
ASSLEEVIRQVPYNEQF
>TRBV25-1|TRBJ1-2
ASWAGVGGPNYGYT
>TRBV24-1|TRBJ2-3
ATMREGTDTQY
>TRBV5-5|TRBJ2-3
ASSSPRLAGLDTQY
>TRBV5-4|TRBJ2-5
ASSSGQGGETQY
>TRBV5-1|TRBJ2-7
ASSLRLPTGQRSYEQY
>TRBV7-3|TRBJ2-5
ASSPSPNQETQY
>TRBV18|TRBJ1-1
ASSPPGKAGGNTEAF
>TRBV4-1|TRBJ2-7
ASSQTSGLSYEQY
>TRBV28|TRBJ1-4
ASSLMGELF
>TRBV19|TRBJ2-1
ASSIGPGYNEQF
>TRBV28|TRBJ1-4
ASSPTSGQQFMGLF
>TRBV12-5|TRBJ2-7
ASGLVLVATPYEQY
>TRBV3-1/TRBV3-2|TRBJ1-4
ASSQEGQDSTNEKLF
>TRBV3-1/TRBV3-2|TRBJ1-1
ASSQNGQGDTEAF
>TRBV28|TRBJ2-7
ASTSSGQAYEQY
>TRBV28|TRBJ1-1
ASSPIIVDRVNTEAF
>TRBV6-5|TRBJ2-7
ASSRLAPIVYEQY
>TRBV9|TRBJ1-1
ASSVAWGGTEAF
>TRBV5-1|TRBJ2-3
ASSRDRDTQY
>TRBV11-3|TRBJ2-7
ASSLEGGRSHEQY
>TRBV9|TRBJ1-1
ASSVDRLGEAF
>TRBV18|TRBJ1-1
ASSPETVQGGTEAF